The 10 T cell receptor beta chains presented below share a single source sample, sequenced in a study of cytomegalovirus exposure and HLA in healthy donors. The PCR was carried out with 60 Vbeta primers and 13 Jbeta primers. The assay was immunoSEQ multiplex PCR, and TCRdb's table has in-frame clones only and misses some. The sample lists 95,000 to 150,000 clones; 65% to 90% were seen once. The sample comprised PBMCs. The origin of the receptors is a man aged 25-45 years in good health and CMV-seronegative.

There are a few counts of this clone. The genes are TRBV7-9 and TRBJ2-3, with 11 bases that match TRBD2. V gave up 4 bases and J gave up 6 bases; unmatched junction bases: 12. Germline loops: CDR1 SEHNR, CDR2 FQNEAQ (reference sequence). CDR3 length: 17 residues. The CDR3, as DNA: TGTGCCAGCAGCTCCGCCGCAGGGCCTAGCGGGAGGGATACGCAGTATTTT. It is translated as CASSSAAGPSGRDTQYF.

The V and J genes are TRBV7-9 and TRBJ1-4; D is uncertain. Germline lookup yields CDR1 SEHNR and CDR2 FQNEAQ (reference sequence). The V and J ends lost 5 bases and 7 bases respectively, with 11 bases between them. CDR3 length: 13 residues. CDR3 DNA: TGTGCCAGCAGCGCCCCCGGAGGTGAAAAACTGTTTTTT. Translating gives CASSAPGGEKLFF.

In this sample, this clone turned up a few times. This chain joins TRBV5-1 and TRBJ1-2; 8 positions match TRBD1. V gave up 5 bases and J gave up 5 bases; unmatched junction bases: 8. There are 14 residues in the CDR3. Germline CDR1 reads SGHRS; CDR2 reads YFSETQ. In DNA, the CDR3 is TGCGCCAGCAGGGGGGACAGGATAGGTTATGGCTACACCTTC. It yields the protein CASRGDRIGYGYTF.

The rearrangement joins TRBV9 to TRBJ1-1; no firm D call. Germline V gives CDR1 SGDLS, CDR2 YYNGEE. The CDR3 has 13 residues. Trimming removed 4 bases from V and 1 base from J, with 8 bases in between. Here the CDR3 DNA reads TGTGCCAGCAGCCTTGACTGGAACACTGAAGCTTTCTTT. Translation: CASSLDWNTEAFF.

The rearrangement joins TRBV6-5 to TRBJ1-2; the match to TRBD1 covers 11 bases. Per germline, CDR1 MNHEY and CDR2 SVGAGI. The V segment lost 6 bases and the J segment 3 bases; nucleotides outside the gene matches: 3. The CDR3 extends over 14 amino acids. For the CDR3, the DNA is TGTGCCAGCAGGGTGGGACAGGGGGACTATGGCTACACCTTC. Its translation is CASRVGQGDYGYTF.

The chain recombines TRBV4-1 with TRBJ2-5, with a tentative D call TRBD2 (6 bases). Germline V gives CDR1 MGHRA, CDR2 YSYEKL. This CDR3 is built from 13 residues. Trimming shortened V by 2 bases and J by 5 bases, and 9 bases separated the two germline ends. The CDR3 is CASSQPGRETQYF. DNA of the CDR3: TGCGCCAGCAGCCAACCTGGGAGGGAGACCCAGTACTTC.

J is TRBJ1-5 and V is TRBV2; weak D call: TRBD1 (6 bases). The V end lost 6 bases, the J end lost 1 base, and 13 bases lay between the germline ends. The length of the CDR3 is 15 residues. Germline assignment: CDR1 SNHLY and CDR2 FYNNEI. DNA of the CDR3: TGTGCCAGCAGGGACCCCAGGGGAAGCAATCAGCCCCAGCATTTT. It encodes CASRDPRGSNQPQHF. Full variable domain (outside the CDR3, taken from reference TRBV2 and TRBJ1-5): EPEVTQTPSHQVTQMGQEVILRCVPISNHLYFYWYRQILGQKVEFLVSFYNNEISEKSEIFDDQFSVERPDGSNFTLKIRSTKLEDSAMYFCASRDPRGSNQPQHFGDGTRLSIL.

V gene TRBV7-9 combines with J gene TRBJ1-2; 8 nucleotides align to TRBD1. In germline, CDR1 is SEHNR, CDR2 FQNEAQ (reference sequence). The CDR3 runs to 16 residues. Germline trimming cut 2 bases from V and 5 bases from J; bases unmatched to any gene: 10. The DNA of the CDR3 is TGTGCCAGCAGCTTACCGGACAGGGCGGCTCGGTATGGCTACACCTTC. This gives the protein CASSLPDRAARYGYTF.

The chain uses TRBV4-1 and TRBJ2-7; 7 positions match TRBD1. Germline V CDR1 and CDR2: MGHRA, YSYEKL. V lost 0 bases to trimming and J lost 0 bases; unmatched junction nucleotides: 5. This CDR3 has 16 amino acids. The CDR3 bases are TGCGCCAGCAGCCAAGAAGACAGGGCAGGCTCCTACGAGCAGTACTTC. Translating gives CASSQEDRAGSYEQYF.

The CDR3 sequence is CASSYFGQGAPQHF. DNA of the CDR3: TGTGCCAGCAGCTATTTCGGACAGGGTGCACCCCAGCATTTT. The J gene is TRBJ1-5, the V gene TRBV7-2; 8 bases are a match to TRBD1. The V segment lost 4 bases and the J segment 10 bases; nucleotides outside the gene matches: 9. The germline gives CDR1 SGHTA, CDR2 FQGNSA. The CDR3 covers 14 residues.